This entry lists 5 T cell receptor beta chains sequenced from one sample in a study of T cells after yellow fever vaccination. A single record per CDR3 protein comes from TCRdb applying MiXCR to the 5' RACE reads. The sample records roughly 330,000 distinct CDR3 sequences, around 7.3% being singletons. The sequencing here drew on PBMCs, taken more than 35 days after the first yellow fever vaccination. The receptor set was obtained from a man between 18 and 35 years old who received the YFV17D yellow fever vaccine.

This clonotype was observed a few times. V gene TRBV7-8 combines with J gene TRBJ2-7; D is perhaps TRBD1 (6 bases). V gave up 5 bases and J gave up 3 bases, with 11 bases separating them. CDR3 length: 13 residues. Germline values: CDR1 SGHVS, CDR2 FQNEAQ. In nucleotides, the CDR3 is TGTGCCAGCAGCCCTGGACAGCTCTACGAGCAGTACTTC. This translates into CASSPGQLYEQYF.

This clonotype was recorded once. As DNA, the CDR3 is TGCAGCGTAGCTACAGGGATGAAAGCTTTCTTT. Translating it yields CSVATGMKAFF. This chain links TRBV29-1 with TRBJ1-1, with a weak D call TRBD1 (6 bases). The length of the CDR3 is 11 residues. Trimming cost V 6 bases and J 9 bases, with 14 bases left between them. Germline CDR1 SQVTM, CDR2 ANQGSEA.

This clonotype was observed a few times. The J gene is TRBJ2-7, the V gene TRBV2; D possibly uses TRBD1 or TRBD2 (7 bases each). The germline V gene encodes CDR1 SNHLY and CDR2 FYNNEI. The V end was cut by 9 bases, the J end by 2 bases, with 17 bases between. The CDR3 runs to 14 residues. The CDR3, as DNA: TGTGCCAGAGGGGGGGACAGCCGACCCTACGAGCAGTACTTC. As protein: CARGGDSRPYEQYF.

The chain links TRBV5-1 to TRBJ2-7, with 9 bases fitting TRBD2. The CDR3 is made up of 15 amino acids. The V gene's germline CDR1 is SGHRS and CDR2 YFSETQ. The trim removed 1 base at V and 7 bases at J, leaving 9 bases unmatched. The DNA of the CDR3 is TGCGCCAGCAGCTTGCGTCCTAGCGGGGCCCGTGAGCAGTACTTC. This encodes CASSLRPSGAREQYF. The variable domain in full, completed from reference TRBV5-1 and TRBJ2-7, reads KAGVTQTPRYLIKTRGQQVTLSCSPISGHRSVSWYQQTPGQGLQFLFEYFSETQRNKGNFPGRFSGRQFSNSRSEMNVSTLELGDSALYLCASSLRPSGAREQYFGPGTRLTVT.

This clonotype was detected ten times or more. The chain carries TRBV29-1 and TRBJ2-7, with D perhaps matching TRBD1 (5 bases). From germline, CDR1 is SQVTM and CDR2 ANQGSEA. Trimming left V 4 bases short and J 0 bases short, with 10 bases between. This CDR3 has 13 residues. CDR3 sequence (DNA): TGCAGCGTTGTTGCGGACAACTCCTACGAGCAGTACTTC. Amino acid sequence: CSVVADNSYEQYF.